This TCR beta chain came from a study of cytomegalovirus exposure and HLA in healthy donors. General study points: TCR beta V- and J-gene trimming, according to a later analysis, was linked to a missense DCLRE1C variant.

The germline V gene has CDR1 LNHDA and CDR2 SQIVND (reference sequence). There are 12 residues in the CDR3. V dropped 4 bases and J dropped 6; count of bases not matched to a gene: 3. It was with 60 Vbeta and 13 Jbeta primers that the PCR ran. Measured with immunoSEQ multiplex PCR; TCRdb has only the in-frame clones, and not every one. This table lists over 200,000 clones. About this clone: Its matching antigen is unknown.

This sequence joins TRBV19 and TRBJ2-7, with 7 bases matching TRBD1. The specimen was PBMCs. The receptor was derived from a woman aged 25-40 years in good health and CMV-seropositive. The CDR3 DNA reads as TGTGCCAGTAGTACTACAGGGGTCGAGCAGTACTTC. It is translated as CASSTTGVEQYF.